The sequence of this T cell receptor (beta chain) was determined in a study of blood T cells in healthy people across ages. As for this clonotype: Its antigen is unidentified.

CDR1 and CDR2 from the germline V gene are DFQATT and SNEGSKA (reference sequence). The CDR3 contains 15 residues. With 0 bases removed from V and 5 bases from J, the gap between germline ends came to 13 bases. It was with a sample-barcoded 5' primer and a J-beta primer mix that a second PCR of about 7 to 12 cycles was run. TCRdb processed the 5' RACE reads anew with MiXCR; each CDR3 protein has one entry. The sample gives under 2 million distinct CDR3 sequences, about 35% of which show up once; around 11% is in the top ten. Whole-study findings and limits: More naive CD4+ cells and higher diversity were found in long-lived than in aged donors. Donor CMV infection status was unknown, possibly confounding age-related changes in expanded clonotypes.

Sequencing was performed on blood. The rearrangement uses TRBV20-1 and TRBJ2-2; maybe TRBD2 (5 bases). This clonotype was obtained from a woman aged 25-40 years in good health. CDR3 DNA: TGCAGTGCTAGAGATGGCCGGGGAAGGACCGGGGAGCTGTTTTTT. Protein product: CSARDGRGRTGELFF.